The 32 T cell receptor beta chains reported below all come from one sample, sequenced in a study of PD-1 blockade in classical Hodgkin lymphoma. Profiling relied on immunoSEQ multiplex PCR, and the TCRdb table lists in-frame clones only, not all of them. Of some 14,000 clones in the sample, about 89% were seen once. The time point was: cycle 4 day 1 (C4D1), after more than five weeks of nivolumab. There was relapse after autologous stem cell transplantation in every patient, and there was variation in brentuximab vedotin exposure. Thawed PBMCs underwent magnetic negative selection to obtain purified CD8+ T cells. Specimen: CD8+ T cells from blood, collected before the fourth cycle of nivolumab. The receptors come from a human donor with classical Hodgkin lymphoma.

This rearrangement joins TRBV15 to TRBJ1-1; TRBD1 matches 7 bases. The germline gives CDR1 LNHNV, CDR2 YYDKDF (reference sequence). V shed 3 bases, J shed 4 bases, and the junction held 17 bases outside the gene matches. The CDR3 extends over 18 amino acids. CDR3 region: CATSRDKWANRGATEAFF. CDR3 DNA: TGTGCCACCAGCAGGGATAAGTGGGCTAACAGGGGAGCCACTGAAGCTTTCTTT.

About this clone: Additional DNA sequences in this sample encode the identical CDR3. The V gene is TRBV2, the J gene TRBJ2-7; D remains unclear. The CDR3 spans 12 residues. The germline V and J ends were trimmed by 7 bases and 2 bases, with 9 bases remaining between them. Germline CDR1 SNHLY, CDR2 FYNNEI. CDR3 coding DNA: TGTGCCAGCATCCCCGGCCCCTACGAGCAGTACTTC. It is translated as CASIPGPYEQYF. The full variable domain, in which reference TRBV2 and TRBJ2-7 provide the parts outside the CDR3, is EPEVTQTPSHQVTQMGQEVILRCVPISNHLYFYWYRQILGQKVEFLVSFYNNEISEKSEIFDDQFSVERPDGSNFTLKIRSTKLEDSAMYFCASIPGPYEQYFGPGTRLTVT.

The rearrangement uses TRBV27 and TRBJ2-7, with a tentative D call TRBD1 (5 bases). Germline CDR1 reads MNHEY; CDR2 reads SMNVEV (reference sequence). This CDR3 is built from 15 residues. V was clipped by 3 bases and J by 2 bases, with 14 bases between them. The CDR3 here is CASSFRGAGTYEQYF. CDR3 DNA: TGTGCCAGCAGTTTTAGAGGCGCAGGGACCTACGAGCAGTACTTC.

The chain combines TRBV6-6 with TRBJ1-3; D is ambiguous. The germline V gene has CDR1 MNHNY and CDR2 SVGAGI (reference sequence). V shed 6 bases and J shed 4 bases, with 10 bases lying between them. The CDR3 totals 13 residues. The CDR3: CASRGVGGNTIYF. The DNA for the CDR3 is TGTGCCAGCAGGGGAGTAGGGGGAAACACCATATATTTT.

The chain links TRBV13 to TRBJ1-1; D is uncertain. CDR1 is PRHDT, CDR2 FYEKMQ, per germline (reference sequence). V lost 5 bases and J lost 0, with 10 bases in between. This CDR3 region has 14 residues. The CDR3 sequence: CASSPSTVNTEAFF. For the CDR3, the DNA is TGTGCCAGCAGCCCCAGTACGGTGAACACTGAAGCTTTCTTT.

The V call is TRBV27, the J call TRBJ1-1; perhaps TRBD1 as D (6 bases). The germline V gene has CDR1 MNHEY and CDR2 SMNVEV (reference sequence). V was cut by 0 bases and J by 6 bases, with 8 bases left in between. CDR3 size: 13 residues. CDR3 DNA: TGTGCCAGCAGTTTATCGGGGGCGGCTGAAGCTTTCTTT. This translates into CASSLSGAAEAFF.

This clone was picked up a small number of times. The V and J genes are TRBV6-1 and TRBJ1-2; D not certain. In germline, CDR1 is MNHNS, CDR2 SASEGT. V gave up 6 bases and J gave up 6 bases, with 14 bases separating them. The CDR3 consists of 13 residues. As DNA, the CDR3 is TGTGCCAGCAGGACCCTACAGCCGAATGGCTACACCTTC. It specifies CASRTLQPNGYTF.

J is TRBJ2-3 and V is TRBV4-1; 10 bases are a match to TRBD1. The CDR3 totals 16 residues. Germline V gene data show CDR1 as MGHRA and CDR2 as YSYEKL. Trimming took 5 bases from V and 5 from J; bases not matched to a gene: 10. The CDR3 loop reads CASSGPGQGRGDTQYF. The CDR3 bases are TGCGCCAGCAGCGGCCCGGGACAGGGGAGGGGAGATACGCAGTATTTT.

This chain joins TRBV2 and TRBJ2-3; TRBD1 matches 8 bases. The CDR3 has 14 residues. Looked up from germline, CDR1 is SNHLY and CDR2 is FYNNEI. Trimming at V came to 10 bases and at J to 5 bases, leaving 11 bases not matched to a gene. CDR3 in DNA: TGTGCCACGCGGAGGACAGGGAATTTAGATACGCAGTATTTT. Amino acid sequence: CATRRTGNLDTQYF.

The chain joins TRBV11-2 to TRBJ2-7, with 8 bases lining up with TRBD1. CDR3 length equals 16 residues. With 5 bases clipped from V and 3 bases from J, the junction kept 12 bases outside the gene matches. Germline V lookup: CDR1 SGHAT, CDR2 FQNNGV. CDR3 sequence: CASSGGQGMLLYEQYF. The CDR3 nucleotides read TGTGCCAGCAGCGGTGGACAGGGAATGTTGCTCTACGAGCAGTACTTC. Complete variable domain (other parts from reference TRBV11-2 and TRBJ2-7): EAGVAQSPRYKIIEKRQSVAFWCNPISGHATLYWYQQILGQGPKLLIQFQNNGVVDDSQLPKDRFSAERLKGVDSTLKIQPAKLEDSAVYLCASSGGQGMLLYEQYFGPGTRLTVT.

The chain combines TRBV19 with TRBJ2-1; 9 nucleotides line up with TRBD2. J gave up 3 bases and V 3 bases, and 3 bases lay outside the gene matches. This CDR3 is built from 15 residues. Germline V gene lookup returns CDR1 LNHDA and CDR2 SQIVND (reference sequence). The CDR3 sequence: CASSMNSGSYNEQFF. For the CDR3, the DNA is TGTGCCAGTAGTATGAATAGCGGGAGCTACAATGAGCAGTTCTTC.

This clone was picked up one time. This sequence joins TRBV7-2 and TRBJ2-7; 7 bases agree with TRBD1. Looked up from germline, CDR1 is SGHTA and CDR2 is FQGNSA. The CDR3 consists of 14 residues. The J segment lost 1 base and the V segment lost 3 bases, leaving 3 bases of the junction unmatched. The DNA of the CDR3 is TGTGCCAGCAGCTTCCTGACAGGGTCCTACGAGCAGTACTTC. Its translation is CASSFLTGSYEQYF.

This rearrangement joins TRBV28 to TRBJ2-7; D might be TRBD1 (6 bases). The CDR3 extends over 13 amino acids. Germline assignment: CDR1 MDHEN and CDR2 SYDVKM. V lost 5 bases and J 5 bases, leaving 13 bases between the germline ends. This CDR3 reads CASSEQGYHEQYF. CDR3 sequence (DNA): TGTGCCAGCAGTGAACAGGGTTACCACGAGCAGTACTTC.

This rearrangement joins TRBV19 to TRBJ1-1; possible D gene TRBD1, 6 bases. The CDR3 is made up of 14 amino acids. Deletions cut 5 bases from V and 4 bases from J, with 14 bases between. Germline CDR1 reads LNHDA; CDR2 reads SQIVND (reference sequence). In DNA form, the CDR3 reads TGTGCCAGTAGTCTTCAGGGGATGGGCACTGAAGCTTTCTTT. It specifies CASSLQGMGTEAFF.

The chain has TRBV27 and TRBJ2-7; 7 nucleotides match TRBD2. Per the germline V gene, CDR1 is MNHEY and CDR2 is SMNVEV (reference sequence). The CDR3 sequence is 15 residues long. J lost 2 bases, V lost 5 bases, and 9 bases had no gene match. The CDR3 DNA reads as TGTGCCAGCAGTCCCAGCGGGACCTTCGCCTACGAGCAGTACTTC. Translating gives CASSPSGTFAYEQYF.

The J gene is TRBJ2-3, the V gene TRBV28, with D possibly matching TRBD1 (5 bases). The ends were cut back, 10 bases at V and 0 bases at J, with 14 bases in the middle. Looked up from germline, CDR1 is MDHEN and CDR2 is SYDVKM. This CDR3 contains 14 residues. This CDR3 is CANARARSTDTQYF. CDR3 bases: TGTGCCAATGCCAGGGCTCGTAGCACAGATACGCAGTATTTT.

This clone has more than one count but fewer than ten. This sequence joins TRBV7-8 and TRBJ2-3, with a possible D match to TRBD2 (7 bases). The CDR3 has 17 residues. V gave up 0 bases and J gave up 1 base, with 14 bases separating them. From germline, CDR1 is SGHVS and CDR2 FQNEAQ. The CDR3 DNA is TGTGCCAGCAGCTTAGCGAAGGGGGGGGGCCGCACAGATACGCAGTATTTT. It encodes CASSLAKGGGRTDTQYF.

This sequence joins TRBV19 and TRBJ2-3; D might be TRBD1 or TRBD2, each matching 6 bases. The CDR3 covers 18 residues. The germline V gene has CDR1 LNHDA and CDR2 SQIVND (reference sequence). V was pared by 6 bases and J by 2 bases, with 24 bases between. The CDR3 DNA reads as TGTGCCAGTAGCTATACGAGTACCGGTGGGGGGCCCACAGATACGCAGTATTTT. Its translation: CASSYTSTGGGPTDTQYF.

The gene calls are TRBV7-9 and TRBJ2-3, with D possibly TRBD2 on 5 matching bases. The CDR3 length is 19 residues. The V gene's germline CDR1 is SEHNR and CDR2 FQNEAQ (reference sequence). Between the trimmed V and J ends, which lost 4 bases and 0 bases, there was a span of 23 bases. The CDR3 spells CASSSALWESTISTDTQYF. DNA of the CDR3: TGTGCCAGCAGCTCCGCGCTATGGGAGAGTACGATCAGCACAGATACGCAGTATTTT.

This chain joins TRBV5-1 and TRBJ1-6; 8 nucleotides agree with TRBD1. The trim removed 4 bases at V and 9 bases at J, leaving 6 bases unmatched. Germline lookup yields CDR1 SGHRS and CDR2 YFSETQ. CDR3 length equals 14 residues. The CDR3 DNA sequence: TGCGCCAGCAGCGACAGGGGCCTGGGTTCACCCCTCCACTTT. It translates to CASSDRGLGSPLHF.

This sequence joins TRBV7-9 and TRBJ1-1; unclear D gene. Germline V gene lookup returns CDR1 SEHNR and CDR2 FQNEAQ (reference sequence). The CDR3 contains 15 residues. V gave up 1 base and J gave up 11 bases, with 20 bases separating them. CDR3 sequence: CASSLGSVARTRAFF. The CDR3 DNA sequence: TGTGCCAGCAGCTTAGGTTCTGTGGCCAGAACTCGGGCTTTCTTT.

Only a few counts were recorded for this clone. Here the CDR3 reads CSAAGPYEQYF. CDR3 coding DNA: TGCAGCGCCGCCGGGCCCTACGAGCAGTACTTC. The chain is built from TRBV29-1 and TRBJ2-7; no clear D. This CDR3 has 11 amino acids. V lost 7 bases and J lost 2, with 9 bases in between. The germline CDR1 and CDR2 sequences are SQVTM and ANQGSEA.

V and J are TRBV25-1 and TRBJ1-1; TRBD1 aligns across 7 bases. This CDR3 is built from 13 residues. From germline, CDR1 is MGHDK and CDR2 SYGVNS. V was clipped by 6 bases and J by 2 bases; unmatched bases: 3. The CDR3, as DNA: TGTGCCAGCAGACAGGGGCAAAACACTGAAGCTTTCTTT. Translating it yields CASRQGQNTEAFF.

The chain employs TRBV19 and TRBJ1-2, with a tentative D call TRBD1 (5 bases). Germline V gives CDR1 LNHDA, CDR2 SQIVND (reference sequence). This CDR3 is 13 amino acids long. With 8 bases removed from V and 7 bases from J, the gap between germline ends came to 17 bases. The CDR3 DNA sequence: TGTGCCAGTCGTGACAAGACAGTCGGTGGCTACACCTTC. Its translation: CASRDKTVGGYTF.

The J gene is TRBJ2-1, the V gene TRBV19, with 7 bases matching TRBD2. Looked up from germline, CDR1 is LNHDA and CDR2 is SQIVND (reference sequence). V shed 11 bases, J shed 7 bases, and the junction held 8 bases outside the gene matches. This CDR3 region has 12 residues. CDR3 sequence: CASQMGGNEQFF. Written as DNA, the CDR3 is TGTGCCTCCCAAATGGGGGGGAATGAGCAGTTCTTC.

The DNA of the CDR3 is TGTGCCAGCAGTTTCGGCGGGACCACAGATACGCAGTATTTT. Amino acids: CASSFGGTTDTQYF. V gene TRBV28 combines with J gene TRBJ2-3; a weak D match, TRBD2 (6 bases). Germline V gene sequence: CDR1 MDHEN, CDR2 SYDVKM. The CDR3 runs to 14 residues. With 3 bases removed from V and 2 bases from J, the gap between germline ends came to 9 bases. The whole variable domain, filled in from reference TRBV28 and TRBJ2-3, reads DVKVTQSSRYLVKRTGEKVFLECVQDMDHENMFWYRQDPGLGLRLIYFSYDVKMKEKGDIPEGYSVSREKKERFSLILESASTNQTSMYLCASSFGGTTDTQYFGPGTRLTVL.

This clone was found once. V usage is TRBV6-1 and J usage is TRBJ2-3; TRBD1 matches 8 bases. Germline V gene sequence: CDR1 MNHNS, CDR2 SASEGT. This CDR3 is 16 amino acids long. Losses at the gene ends were 0 bases for V and 4 bases for J; bases not matched to a gene: 6. The CDR3 DNA follows: TGTGCCAGCAGTGAAGCCGGGGACAGGTTTGCAGATACGCAGTATTTT. It encodes CASSEAGDRFADTQYF.

This clone was seen just once. The junction differs from germline at one of its ends, possibly a read error. Other DNA sequences from this sample encode an identical CDR3 as well. In nucleotides, the CDR3 is TGCGCCAGCAGCTATTCGGCCGGAGAGCAGTACTTC. Protein product: CASSYSAGEQYF. The chain recombines TRBV7-9 with TRBJ2-7; D is unclear. Germline-derived CDR1 and CDR2 are SEHNR and FQNEAQ (reference sequence). The CDR3 covers 12 residues.

V gene TRBV15 combines with J gene TRBJ2-2, with D perhaps TRBD2 (6 bases). The germline gives CDR1 LNHNV, CDR2 YYDKDF (reference sequence). The CDR3 is made up of 16 amino acids. Deletions cut 5 bases from V and 0 bases from J, with 13 bases between. The DNA for the CDR3 is TGTGCCACCAGCGGCCCAGGACTATCGAACACCGGGGAGCTGTTTTTT. It is translated as CATSGPGLSNTGELFF.

The rearrangement uses TRBV27 and TRBJ2-3; D unresolved. CDR1 and CDR2 (germline): MNHEY, SMNVEV (reference sequence). With 1 base removed from V and 1 base from J, the gap between germline ends came to 3 bases. The CDR3 is made up of 13 amino acids. The CDR3 loop is CASSLLGTDTQYF. The CDR3 coding sequence is TGTGCCAGCAGTTTATTGGGCACAGATACGCAGTATTTT.

V usage is TRBV9 and J usage is TRBJ1-4; D gene uncertain. V shed 3 bases and J shed 1 base, with 10 bases lying between them. CDR1 SGDLS and CDR2 YYNGEE come from the germline V gene. The CDR3 has 15 residues. The CDR3 DNA reads TGTGCCAGCAGCGCCGGTGAGGGAACTAATGAAAAACTGTTTTTT. This gives the protein CASSAGEGTNEKLFF.

The gene calls are TRBV2 and TRBJ2-7; D may be TRBD2 (5 bases). Trimming pared 6 bases from V and 0 bases from J, leaving 12 bases between. The CDR3 consists of 14 residues. Germline CDR1 is SNHLY and CDR2 is FYNNEI. The CDR3 sequence: CASRSGGFSYEQYF. DNA for the CDR3: TGTGCCAGCAGAAGTGGAGGATTCTCCTACGAGCAGTACTTC.